Below, one T cell receptor (beta chain) is given with its context. Its antigen is unknown. There are no base qualities to consult, and no much larger clone falls within one base. The donors were healthy, HIV-negative adults who had no recently reported acute infections or vaccinations. Every donor was a Caucasian adult living in Nashville, Tennessee, USA. CD4+ T cells were enriched by magnetic negative selection, after which naive cells were positively selected on CD45RA and the negative fraction was taken as the memory subset. After blood collection by leukapheresis, PBMCs were isolated using Ficoll-Histopaque density gradient centrifugation and then cryopreserved in the vapor phase of liquid nitrogen. Analytical flow cytometry was used to check the purity and quantity of every magnetically sorted T cell population. Genomic DNA was isolated from each sorted fraction and quantified by UV absorbance on a Nanodrop 2000c.

This sample is drawn from a study of shared clonotypes between healthy human individuals (TCRdb year 2020). Looking at the study overall: The cohort included three men and two women between 18 and 49 years of age. Different laboratories and diverse techniques were used to prepare libraries and sequence TCR repertoires, to increase sequencing depth and limit assay-specific biases. To estimate repertoire size and how much clonotype sharing occurs between individuals, the study deeply sequenced the blood TCR repertoires of roughly 5 healthy adults. Each donor's leukapheresis produced roughly between about 0.8 and 8.9 billion PBMCs. Per donor, three plates each were used for CD4 naive and CD4 memory, two for CD8 naive, and one for CD8 memory.

General findings and caveats noted by the study authors: Compared with non-shared clonotypes, the clonotypes found in all four sorted-subset donors had higher generation probabilities. Incomplete sequencing was indicated by rarefaction of sorted-subset datasets, despite the large sequencing depth. Sharing across several donors was observed for approximately 4.6% of naive CD4, under 4% of naive CD8, 2.3% of memory CD4, and roughly 0.4% of memory CD8 clonotypes. Because the study included only a small number of donors, the genetic and exposure-history diversity represented was limited. Pairwise subsampling led to the expectation that sequencing depth would affect the degree of clonotype sharing among donors. Estimated clonotype richness was generally larger for naive than for memory subsets. Sampling was restricted to blood, and TCR repertoires in tissue are likely to differ from TCR repertoires in blood.

The germline V gene supplies CDR1 SGHAT and CDR2 FQNNGV. The CDR3 runs 13 residues from the cysteine to the phenylalanine. This entry keeps only the CDR3 DNA: 39 bases, framed from base 1. The junction carries 11 bases between V and J, which are trimmed by 5 bases and 4 bases respectively. Using the deep immunoSEQ assay, multiplex PCR amplified TCR CDR3 regions from genomic DNA. Genomic DNA extracted from each cell subset was distributed evenly over all wells of several immunoSEQ 96-well plates, and each plate served as one replicate. Each replicate PCR for sorted subsets received roughly 0.2 ug genomic DNA, equal to roughly 30,000 T cell genomes. Purified libraries were measured with a Qubit 3.0 fluorometer, size-checked on a Bioanalyzer 2100, and measured again with the KAPA Library Quantification kit. Each immunoSEQ 96-well plate was sequenced on its own single-read 150-cycle Illumina NextSeq 550 flow cell. The original methods were these. The immunoSEQ output contained only junctional sequences without quality scores, so filtering could not match that applied to full-length reads. Sequences were annotated with PyIR, a Python wrapper for IgBLAST v1.9, using IMGT germline references to assign V/J genes and CDR3. Any read was removed if the V/J assignment was weak (E-value above 1e-6), the CDR3 was missing, or the read contained stop codons, out-of-frame junctions, or ambiguous translated residues. V3J clonotypes were defined as sequences sharing the same inferred V gene, J gene, and CDR3 amino acid sequence. Percentage overlap between repertoires was computed as shared unique clonotypes divided by the size of the smaller repertoire. Richness of each repertoire was evaluated using RTK rarefaction, the Chao1 estimator, and Recon v2.1 estimates of unobserved clonotypes. For all TCRbeta clonotypes obtained by the gDNA method from several donors, generation probabilities were computed with OLGA. Imported from immuneACCESS, the table was reduced by TCRdb to in-frame sequences with V and J called. These copies leave out some clones; in studies compared against another copy, an unresolved V gene accounts for under half, and the cause of the remainder is not known. D and trimming were read from the DNA, whereas the V and J calls and clone size are those reported in that table. Present in this sample are about 1 million clones, approximately 70% of which were seen just once. About 1.5% of the sample belongs to the ten largest clones.

The sequenced sample was memory CD4+ T cells sorted from blood. The sample's cell subset or site, from its label and the paper: CD45RA-negative fraction. The clonotype originates from a man between 18 and 29 years old in good health. Here the chain combines TRBV11-2 and TRBJ1-1, with the D gene not clear enough to name. The DNA is as follows: TGTGCCAGCAGCGCCGACCGTCGCACTGAAGCTTTCTTT. Its translation reads: CASSADRRTEAFF.